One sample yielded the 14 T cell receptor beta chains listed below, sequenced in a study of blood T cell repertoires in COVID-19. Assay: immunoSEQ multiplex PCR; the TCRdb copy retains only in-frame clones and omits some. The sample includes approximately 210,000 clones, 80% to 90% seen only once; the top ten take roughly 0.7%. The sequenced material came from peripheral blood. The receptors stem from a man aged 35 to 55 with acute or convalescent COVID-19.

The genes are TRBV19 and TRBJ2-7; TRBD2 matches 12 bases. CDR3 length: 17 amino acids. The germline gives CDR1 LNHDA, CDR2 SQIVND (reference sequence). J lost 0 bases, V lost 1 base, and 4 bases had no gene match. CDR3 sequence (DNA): TGTGCCAGTAGTATAGGAGTGGGACTAGCGGGCTCCTACGAGCAGTACTTC. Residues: CASSIGVGLAGSYEQYF.

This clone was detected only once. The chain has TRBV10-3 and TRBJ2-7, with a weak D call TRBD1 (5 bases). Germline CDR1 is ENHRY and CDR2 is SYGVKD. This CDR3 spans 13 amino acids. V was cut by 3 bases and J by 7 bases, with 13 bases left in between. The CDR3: CAISEGAIREQYF. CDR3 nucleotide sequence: TGTGCCATCAGTGAAGGGGCCATCCGTGAGCAGTACTTC.

DNA for the CDR3: TGTGCCAGCAGCAAAGGGCAGGGAAATTACGAGCAGTACTTC. It encodes CASSKGQGNYEQYF. This sequence joins TRBV21-1 and TRBJ2-7; the table's D call, TRBD1, has no DNA check behind it. TRBV21-1 is a known pseudogene. The CDR3 spans 14 residues.

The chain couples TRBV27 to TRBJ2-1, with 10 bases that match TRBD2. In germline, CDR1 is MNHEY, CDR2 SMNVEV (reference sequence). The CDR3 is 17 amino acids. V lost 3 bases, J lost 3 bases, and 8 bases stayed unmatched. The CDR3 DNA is TGTGCCAGCAGTTTTGAGGCTAGCGGGAGAGGCTACAATGAGCAGTTCTTC. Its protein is CASSFEASGRGYNEQFF.

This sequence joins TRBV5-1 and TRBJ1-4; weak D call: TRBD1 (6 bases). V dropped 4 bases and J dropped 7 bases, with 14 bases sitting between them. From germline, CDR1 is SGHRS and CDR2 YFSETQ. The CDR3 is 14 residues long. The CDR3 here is CASSQTGSAEKLFF. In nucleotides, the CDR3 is TGCGCCAGCAGCCAAACAGGGAGCGCTGAAAAACTGTTTTTT.

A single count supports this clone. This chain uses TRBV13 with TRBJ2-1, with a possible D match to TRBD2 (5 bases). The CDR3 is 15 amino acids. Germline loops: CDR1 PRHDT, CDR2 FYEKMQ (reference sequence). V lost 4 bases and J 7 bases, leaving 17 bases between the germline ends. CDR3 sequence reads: CASSSPGPTGNEQFF. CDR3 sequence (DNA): TGTGCCAGCAGCTCCCCCGGCCCCACGGGGAATGAGCAGTTCTTC.

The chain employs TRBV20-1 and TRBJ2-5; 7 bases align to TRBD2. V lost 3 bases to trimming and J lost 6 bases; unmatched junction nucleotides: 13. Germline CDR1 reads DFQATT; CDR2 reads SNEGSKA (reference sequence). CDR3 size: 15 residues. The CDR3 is CSASGGLSVRQTQYF. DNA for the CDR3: TGCAGTGCTAGTGGGGGACTATCAGTTCGCCAGACCCAGTACTTC.

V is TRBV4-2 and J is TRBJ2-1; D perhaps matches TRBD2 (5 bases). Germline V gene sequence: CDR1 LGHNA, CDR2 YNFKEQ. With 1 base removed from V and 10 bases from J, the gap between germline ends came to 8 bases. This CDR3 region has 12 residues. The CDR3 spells CASSQASGEQFF. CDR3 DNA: TGTGCCAGCAGCCAAGCAAGCGGCGAGCAGTTCTTC.

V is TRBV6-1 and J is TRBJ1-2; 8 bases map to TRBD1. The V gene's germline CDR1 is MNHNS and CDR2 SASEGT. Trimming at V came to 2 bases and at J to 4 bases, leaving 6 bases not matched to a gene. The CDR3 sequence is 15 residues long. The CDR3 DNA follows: TGTGCCAGCAGTGAATGGGGGGACAGGTTCTATGGCTACACCTTC. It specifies CASSEWGDRFYGYTF.

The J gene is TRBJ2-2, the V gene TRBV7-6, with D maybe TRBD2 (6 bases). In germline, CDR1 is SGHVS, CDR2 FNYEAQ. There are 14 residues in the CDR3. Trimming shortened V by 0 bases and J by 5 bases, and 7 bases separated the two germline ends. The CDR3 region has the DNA TGTGCCAGCAGCTTAGCGGGGGGTACCGGGGAGCTGTTTTTT. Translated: CASSLAGGTGELFF.

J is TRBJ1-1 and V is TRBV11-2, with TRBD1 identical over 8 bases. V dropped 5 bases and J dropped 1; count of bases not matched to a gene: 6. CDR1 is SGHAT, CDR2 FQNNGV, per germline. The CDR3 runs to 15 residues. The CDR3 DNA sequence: TGTGCCAGCAGCAGGTCAGGGGGCAGGAACACTGAAGCTTTCTTT. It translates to CASSRSGGRNTEAFF.

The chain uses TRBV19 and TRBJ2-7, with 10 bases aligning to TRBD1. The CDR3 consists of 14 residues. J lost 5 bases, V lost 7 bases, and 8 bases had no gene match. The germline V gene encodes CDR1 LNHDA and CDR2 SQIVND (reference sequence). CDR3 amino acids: CASTSGTGVHEQYF. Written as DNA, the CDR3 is TGTGCCAGTACCTCTGGGACAGGGGTCCACGAGCAGTACTTC.

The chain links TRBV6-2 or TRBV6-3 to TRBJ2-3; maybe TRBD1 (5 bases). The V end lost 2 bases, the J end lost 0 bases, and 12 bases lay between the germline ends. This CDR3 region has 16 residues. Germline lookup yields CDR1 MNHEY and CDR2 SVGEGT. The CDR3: CASSYGGQTSTDTQYF. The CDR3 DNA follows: TGTGCCAGCAGTTACGGCGGACAAACTAGCACAGATACGCAGTATTTT.

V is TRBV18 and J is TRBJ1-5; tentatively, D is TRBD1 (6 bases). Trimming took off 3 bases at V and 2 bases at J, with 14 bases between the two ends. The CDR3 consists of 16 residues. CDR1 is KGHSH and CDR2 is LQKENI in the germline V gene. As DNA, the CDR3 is TGTGCCAGCTCACCGGGTCAAGGGGGAGGCAATCAGCCCCAGCATTTT. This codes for CASSPGQGGGNQPQHF.